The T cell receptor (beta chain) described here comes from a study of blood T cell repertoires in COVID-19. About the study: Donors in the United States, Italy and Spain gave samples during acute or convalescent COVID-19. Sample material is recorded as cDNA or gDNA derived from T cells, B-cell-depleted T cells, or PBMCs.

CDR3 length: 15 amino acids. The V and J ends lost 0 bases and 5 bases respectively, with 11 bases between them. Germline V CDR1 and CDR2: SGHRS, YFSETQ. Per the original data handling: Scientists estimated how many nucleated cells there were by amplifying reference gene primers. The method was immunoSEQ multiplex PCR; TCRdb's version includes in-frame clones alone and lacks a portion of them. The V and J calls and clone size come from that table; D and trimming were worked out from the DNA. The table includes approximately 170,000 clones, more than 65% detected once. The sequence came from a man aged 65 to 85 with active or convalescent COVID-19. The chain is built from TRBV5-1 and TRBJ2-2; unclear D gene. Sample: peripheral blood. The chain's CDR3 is CASSLVIIGTGELFF. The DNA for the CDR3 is TGCGCCAGCAGCTTGGTGATTATCGGGACCGGGGAGCTGTTTTTT.